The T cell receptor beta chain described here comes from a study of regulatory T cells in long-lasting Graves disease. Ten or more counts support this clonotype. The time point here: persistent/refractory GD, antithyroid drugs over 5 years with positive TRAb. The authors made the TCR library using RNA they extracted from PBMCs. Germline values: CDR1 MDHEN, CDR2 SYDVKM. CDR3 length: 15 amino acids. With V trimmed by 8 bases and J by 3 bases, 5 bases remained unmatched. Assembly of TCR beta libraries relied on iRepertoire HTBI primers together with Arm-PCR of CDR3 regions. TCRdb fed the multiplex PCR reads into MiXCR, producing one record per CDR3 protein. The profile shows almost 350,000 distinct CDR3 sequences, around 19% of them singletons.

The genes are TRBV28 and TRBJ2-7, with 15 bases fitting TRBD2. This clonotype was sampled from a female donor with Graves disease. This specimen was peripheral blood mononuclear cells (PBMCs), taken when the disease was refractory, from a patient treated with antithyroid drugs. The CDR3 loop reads CASEGLAGGLYEQYF. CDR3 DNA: TGTGCCAGCGAGGGACTAGCGGGAGGCCTCTACGAGCAGTACTTC.